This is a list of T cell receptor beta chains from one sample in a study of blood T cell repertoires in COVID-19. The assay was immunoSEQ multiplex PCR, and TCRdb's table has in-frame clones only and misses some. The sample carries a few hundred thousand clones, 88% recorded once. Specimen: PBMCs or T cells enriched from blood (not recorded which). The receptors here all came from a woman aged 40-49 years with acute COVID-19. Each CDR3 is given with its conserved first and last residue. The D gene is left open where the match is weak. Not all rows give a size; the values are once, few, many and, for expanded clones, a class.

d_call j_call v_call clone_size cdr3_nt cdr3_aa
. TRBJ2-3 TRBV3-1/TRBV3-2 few TGTGCCAGCAGCCAAAGGAATGGGGAGGATACGCAGTATTTT CASSQRNGEDTQYF
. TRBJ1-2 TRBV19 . TGTGCCAGTAGTATTTTGGATCGACAGACTTACGGCTACACCTTC CASSILDRQTYGYTF
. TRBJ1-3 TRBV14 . TGTGCCAGCAGCCGAGACAGCTCTGGAAACACCATATATTTT CASSRDSSGNTIYF
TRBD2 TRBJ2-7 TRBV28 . TGTGCCAGCAGTTCCCCCCGGCTAGCGGGAGCTTACGAGCAGTACTTC CASSSPRLAGAYEQYF
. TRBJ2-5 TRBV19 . TGTGCCAGTAGTAACTACAGGAACTCTCAAGAGACCCAGTACTTC CASSNYRNSQETQYF
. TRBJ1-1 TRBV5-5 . TGTGCCAGCAGCTTGATTAGGGGTTTCACTGAAGCTTTCTTT CASSLIRGFTEAFF
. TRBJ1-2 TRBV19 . TGTGCCAGTAGTATAGATTCATGGGCCTCGTATGGCTACACCTTC CASSIDSWASYGYTF
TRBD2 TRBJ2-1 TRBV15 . TGTGCCACCAGCAGACTAGCGGACAATGAGCAGTTCTTC CATSRLADNEQFF
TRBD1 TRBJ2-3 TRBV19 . TGTGCCAGTAGTATCGACTGGGACAGGGGATACACAGATACGCAGTATTTT CASSIDWDRGYTDTQYF
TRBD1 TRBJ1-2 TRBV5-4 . TGTGCCAGCAGCTTGAAGGGGGCTAAAGGCTACACCTTC CASSLKGAKGYTF
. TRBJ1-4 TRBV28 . TGTGCCAGCAGCGGGGTCTTAGGAAAACTGTTTTTT CASSGVLGKLFF
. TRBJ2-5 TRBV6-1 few TGTGCCAGCAGTGAATTTCAGGGCAGGGTGGGGGAGACCCAGTACTTC CASSEFQGRVGETQYF
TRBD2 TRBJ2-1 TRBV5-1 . TGCGCCAGCAGCTTTATAAGCGGGATTCTCAATGAGCAGTTCTTC CASSFISGILNEQFF
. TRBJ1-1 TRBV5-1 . TGCGCCAGCAGCGCTACAGGACGTACTGAAGCTTTCTTT CASSATGRTEAFF
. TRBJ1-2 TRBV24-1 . TGTGCCACCAGTGTTGATTCCGGACAACCCGTCACCTTC CATSVDSGQPVTF
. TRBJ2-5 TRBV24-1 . TGTGCCACCAGTGATATAAACAAGGGGGATGCGGAGACCCAGTACTTC CATSDINKGDAETQYF
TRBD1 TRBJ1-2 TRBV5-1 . TGCGCCAGCAGCTTAGGGACAGATATTAACTATGGCTACACCTTC CASSLGTDINYGYTF
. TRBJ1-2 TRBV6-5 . TGTGCCAGCAGGATTCTGAGGGAGAACTATGGCTACACCTTC CASRILRENYGYTF
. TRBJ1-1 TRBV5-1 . TGCGCCAGCAGCGTTAATACGGGAAAGGAGGCTGAAGCTTTCTTT CASSVNTGKEAEAFF
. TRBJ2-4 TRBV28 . TGTGCCAGCAGTTTAGGGGGGACCAAAAACATTCAGTACTTC CASSLGGTKNIQYF
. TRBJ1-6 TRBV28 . TGTGCCAGCAGCGGTACAGGGTATTCACCCCTCCACTTT CASSGTGYSPLHF
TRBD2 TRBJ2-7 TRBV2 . TGTGCCAGCAGTGGGGTAGCGGGAGACCCCTCCTACGAGCAGTACTTC CASSGVAGDPSYEQYF
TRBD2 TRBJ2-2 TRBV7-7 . TGTGCTAGCAGCTCGTCGTGGGGGGGGACCGGGGAGCTGTTTTTT CASSSSWGGTGELFF
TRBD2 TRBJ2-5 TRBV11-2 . TGTGCCAGCAGCTTAGATGTTCGGCTAGCGGGGGGAGAGACCCAGTACTTC CASSLDVRLAGGETQYF
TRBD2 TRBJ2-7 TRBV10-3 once TGTGCCATCACCCCGGGAGGGGGCTACGAGCAGTACTTC CAITPGGGYEQYF
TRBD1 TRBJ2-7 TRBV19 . TGTGCCAGTAGGGCCCGGGACAGGGGGAATGGGGAGCAGTACTTC CASRARDRGNGEQYF
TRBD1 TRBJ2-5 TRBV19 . TGTGCCAGTAGTACGCAGGGGGCGGAGACCCAGTACTTC CASSTQGAETQYF
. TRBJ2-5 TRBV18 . TGTGCCAGCTCACCACCGACGACACCCGAAGAGACCCAGTACTTC CASSPPTTPEETQYF
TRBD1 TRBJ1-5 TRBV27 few TGTGCCAGCAGTGGCCAGGGGGCTTCGCAGCCCCAGCATTTT CASSGQGASQPQHF
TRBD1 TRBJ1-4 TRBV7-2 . TGTGCCAGCAGCTCCCGGACAGGGGAGGAAAAACTGTTTTTT CASSSRTGEEKLFF
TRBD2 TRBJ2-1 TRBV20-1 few TGCAGTGCTAGTGGGTTGGAGCGGGAGGGCTTGAATGAGCAGTTCTTC CSASGLEREGLNEQFF
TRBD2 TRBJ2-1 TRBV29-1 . TGCAGCGTACCGACTAGCGGGAGACATGAGCAGTTCTTC CSVPTSGRHEQFF
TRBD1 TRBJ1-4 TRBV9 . TGTGCCAGCAGCGCCGGATGGATGGGGACAGGGAATGAAAAACTGTTTTTT CASSAGWMGTGNEKLFF
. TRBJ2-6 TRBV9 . TGTGCCTCTGGCGGGGCCAACGTCCTGACTTTC CASGGANVLTF
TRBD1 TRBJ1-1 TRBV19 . TGTGCCACAAGGGGACAGCGGAACACTGAAGCTTTCTTT CATRGQRNTEAFF
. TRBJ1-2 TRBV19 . TGTGCCAGTAGTACCCTAGGGCAGGGGTACACCTTC CASSTLGQGYTF
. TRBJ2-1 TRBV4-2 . TGTGCCAGCAGCCCTTTTTCTTCTCGAGACTCTATAGAACACGGCAATGAGCAGTTCTTC CASSPFSSRDSIEHGNEQFF
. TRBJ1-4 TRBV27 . TGTGCCAGCAGTGCGGGATGGGGAGAAGATGAAAAACTGTTTTTT CASSAGWGEDEKLFF
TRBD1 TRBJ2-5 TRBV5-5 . TGTGCCAGCAGCTTGGACAGGGGGCGCGCGGAGACCCAGTACTTC CASSLDRGRAETQYF
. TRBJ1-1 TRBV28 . TGTGCCAGCTGGTCGGTGATGAACACTGAAGCTTTCTTT CASWSVMNTEAFF
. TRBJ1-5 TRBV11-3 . TGTGCCAGCAGCTTACGAGGGGGTGGTCAGCCCCAGCATTTT CASSLRGGGQPQHF
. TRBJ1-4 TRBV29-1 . TGCAGCGTTGTAGCTTCACCCGAAAAACTGTTTTTT CSVVASPEKLFF
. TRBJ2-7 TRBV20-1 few TGCAGTGCTAGTTCGGGATCCTTCTCCTACGAGCAGTACTTC CSASSGSFSYEQYF
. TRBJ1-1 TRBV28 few TGTGCCAGCAGAGGATGGGCGCGGGCCAACACTGAAGCTTTCTTT CASRGWARANTEAFF
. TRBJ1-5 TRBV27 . TGTGCCAGCAGTTTATCCGGATGGCAGGGTGGTCAGCCCCAGCATTTT CASSLSGWQGGQPQHF
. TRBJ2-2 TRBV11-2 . TGTGCCAGCAGCTCGGTGGTCGGGGAGCTGTTTTTT CASSSVVGELFF
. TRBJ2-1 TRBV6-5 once TGTGCCAGCAGTTATACCGCGACAGGCAACGAGCAGTTCTTC CASSYTATGNEQFF
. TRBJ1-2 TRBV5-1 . TGCGCCAGCAGCTTGGTTACAGGAGAAGCTAACTATGGCTACACCTTC CASSLVTGEANYGYTF
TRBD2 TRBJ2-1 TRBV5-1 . TGCGCCAGCAGCCAACTAGCGGAGCAGTTCTTC CASSQLAEQFF
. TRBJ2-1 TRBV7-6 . TGTGCCAGCAGCTTTAGGGGGTGGGATGAGCAGTTCTTC CASSFRGWDEQFF
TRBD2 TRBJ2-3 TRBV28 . TGTGCCAGCAGTCCACTAGCGGGAGAGGATACGCAGTATTTT CASSPLAGEDTQYF
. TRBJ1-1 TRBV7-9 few TGTGCCAGTAGAACAGGGAAGGGTGAAGCTTTCTTT CASRTGKGEAFF